This T cell receptor (beta chain) was sequenced in a study of blood T cells in healthy people across ages. The sample holds a few counts of this clonotype. Using a J-beta primer mix together with a sample-barcoded 5' primer, a second PCR was run for roughly 7 to 11 cycles. Each CDR3 protein is one row after TCRdb ran MiXCR on the 5' RACE reads. The sample consists of more than 650,000 distinct CDR3 sequences, around a quarter of them appearing once. This CDR3 is built from 15 residues. V was cut by 2 bases and J by 1 base, with 12 bases left in between. Germline V lookup: CDR1 LGHNT, CDR2 FRNRAP. This sample was shared with a second study, whose subject was T cells of mothers and their children.

The TCR was taken from a boy between 10 and 17 years old in good health. The material sequenced was blood. This chain links TRBV12-5 with TRBJ2-7, with D tentatively TRBD1 (6 bases). The CDR3, as DNA: TGTGCTAGTGGTTTGTCTGCCAGGGGTTCCTACGAGCAGTACTTC. It yields the protein CASGLSARGSYEQYF.